This entry features one T cell receptor (beta chain) sequence. Its antigen is as yet unknown. This entry belongs to a study of T cells after yellow fever vaccination. Study results and limitations: There was a possibility that FACS-sorted repertoires contained abundant clonotypes contaminating from the bulk population.

V dropped 4 bases and J dropped 8 bases, with 15 bases sitting between them. CDR1 is DFQATT and CDR2 is SNEGSKA in the germline V gene (reference sequence). The CDR3 spans 13 residues. For TCR, cDNA came from 5'RACE template switching, which added a universal primer site and UMIs. One entry per CDR3 protein results from TCRdb running MiXCR on the 5' RACE reads. Of a few hundred thousand distinct CDR3 sequences detected, roughly 3.5% appear once; the ten largest clones hold about a quarter. The starting material was PBMCs, obtained on the day of the yellow fever booster vaccination. This TCR derives from a man in his late teens or twenties who received the YFV17D yellow fever vaccine. The gene calls are TRBV20-1 and TRBJ2-1; possible D gene TRBD2, 5 bases. CDR3 amino acids: CSATGRDGDEQFF. In DNA form, the CDR3 reads TGCAGTGCTACAGGACGGGATGGGGATGAGCAGTTCTTC.